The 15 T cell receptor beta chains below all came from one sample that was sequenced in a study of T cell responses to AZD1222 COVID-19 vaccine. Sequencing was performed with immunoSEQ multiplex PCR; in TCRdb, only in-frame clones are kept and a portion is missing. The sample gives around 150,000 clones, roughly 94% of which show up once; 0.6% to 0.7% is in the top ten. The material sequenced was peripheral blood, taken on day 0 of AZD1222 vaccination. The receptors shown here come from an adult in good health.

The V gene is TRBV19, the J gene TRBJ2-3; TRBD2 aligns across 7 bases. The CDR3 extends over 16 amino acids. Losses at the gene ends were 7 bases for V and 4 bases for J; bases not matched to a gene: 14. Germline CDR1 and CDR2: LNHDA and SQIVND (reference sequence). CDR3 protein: CASTPVAGEGPDTQYF. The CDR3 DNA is TGTGCCAGTACCCCTGTGGCGGGAGAGGGTCCAGATACGCAGTATTTT.

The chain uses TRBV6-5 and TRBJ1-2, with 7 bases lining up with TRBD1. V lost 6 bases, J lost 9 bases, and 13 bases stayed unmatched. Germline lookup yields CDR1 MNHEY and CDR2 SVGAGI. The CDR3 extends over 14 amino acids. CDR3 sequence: CASRPRGEGSRYTF. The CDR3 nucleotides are TGTGCCAGCAGACCCAGGGGGGAAGGGTCGCGCTACACCTTC.

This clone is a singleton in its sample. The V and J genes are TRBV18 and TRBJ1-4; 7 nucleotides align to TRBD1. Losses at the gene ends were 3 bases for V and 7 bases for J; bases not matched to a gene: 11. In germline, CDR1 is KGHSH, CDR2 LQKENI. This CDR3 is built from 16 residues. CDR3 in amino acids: CASSPLLDRAGEKLFF. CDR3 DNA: TGTGCCAGCTCACCCCTTCTTGACAGGGCGGGTGAAAAACTGTTTTTT.

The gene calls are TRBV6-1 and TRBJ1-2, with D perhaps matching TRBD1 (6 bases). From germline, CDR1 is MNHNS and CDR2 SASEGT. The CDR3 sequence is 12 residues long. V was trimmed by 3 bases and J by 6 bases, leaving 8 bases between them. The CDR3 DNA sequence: TGTGCCAGCAGTGACGCAGGGGATGGCTACACCTTC. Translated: CASSDAGDGYTF.

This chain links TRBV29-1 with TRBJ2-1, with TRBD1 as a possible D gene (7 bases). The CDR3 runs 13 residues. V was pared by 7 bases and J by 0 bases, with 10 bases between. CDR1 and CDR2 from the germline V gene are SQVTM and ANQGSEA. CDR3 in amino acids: CSAGGSSYNEQFF. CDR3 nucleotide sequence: TGCAGCGCAGGGGGGAGCTCCTACAATGAGCAGTTCTTC.

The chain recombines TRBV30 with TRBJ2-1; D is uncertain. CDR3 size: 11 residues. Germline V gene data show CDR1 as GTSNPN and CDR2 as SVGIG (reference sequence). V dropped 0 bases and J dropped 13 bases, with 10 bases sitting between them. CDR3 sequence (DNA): TGTGCCTGGAGTGTTTCCGGTTCTCAGTTCTTC. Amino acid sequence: CAWSVSGSQFF.

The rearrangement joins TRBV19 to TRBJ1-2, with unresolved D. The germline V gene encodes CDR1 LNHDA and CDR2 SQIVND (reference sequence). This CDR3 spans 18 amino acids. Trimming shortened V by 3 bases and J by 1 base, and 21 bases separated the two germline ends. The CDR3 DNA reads TGTGCCAGTAGTATCCCAGGATTATACCGGACCTTTAACTATGGCTACACCTTC. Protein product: CASSIPGLYRTFNYGYTF.

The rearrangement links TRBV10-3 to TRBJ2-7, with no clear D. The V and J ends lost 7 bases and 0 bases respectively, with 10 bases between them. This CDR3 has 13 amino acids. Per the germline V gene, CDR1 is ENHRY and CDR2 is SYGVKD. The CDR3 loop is CAITPADSYEQYF. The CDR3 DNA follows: TGTGCCATCACCCCCGCTGACTCCTACGAGCAGTACTTC.

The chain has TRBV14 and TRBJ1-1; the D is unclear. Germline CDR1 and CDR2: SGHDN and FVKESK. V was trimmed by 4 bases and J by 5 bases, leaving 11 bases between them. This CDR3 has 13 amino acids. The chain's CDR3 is CASSPYLGTEAFF. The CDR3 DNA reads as TGTGCCAGCAGCCCATACCTCGGGACTGAAGCTTTCTTT.

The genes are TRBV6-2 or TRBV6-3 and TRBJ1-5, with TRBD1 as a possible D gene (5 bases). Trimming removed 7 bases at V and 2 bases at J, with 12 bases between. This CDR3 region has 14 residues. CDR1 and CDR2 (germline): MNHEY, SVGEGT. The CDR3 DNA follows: TGTGCCAGCACCCCGCAGGGAGGCAATCAGCCCCAGCATTTT. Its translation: CASTPQGGNQPQHF.

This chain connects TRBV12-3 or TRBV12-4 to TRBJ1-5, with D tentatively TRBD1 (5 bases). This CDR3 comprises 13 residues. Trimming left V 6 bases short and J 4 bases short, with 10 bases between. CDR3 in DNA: TGTGCCAGCAGCTACAGGCCTAATCAGCCCCAGCATTTT. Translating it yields CASSYRPNQPQHF.

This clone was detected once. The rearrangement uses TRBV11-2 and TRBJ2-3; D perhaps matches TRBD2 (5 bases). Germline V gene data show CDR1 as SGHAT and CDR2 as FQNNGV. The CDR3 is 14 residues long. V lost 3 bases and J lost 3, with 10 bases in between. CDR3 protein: CASSFGGSTDTQYF. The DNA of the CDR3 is TGTGCCAGCAGCTTCGGCGGGTCAACAGATACGCAGTATTTT.

CDR3 nucleotides: TGTGCCAGCAGCTTTACAGGGGACTACGAGCAGTACTTC. Its protein is CASSFTGDYEQYF. V is TRBV7-9 and J is TRBJ2-7, with 7 bases fitting TRBD1. The ends lost 3 bases at V and 3 bases at J; junction bases unmatched: 2. The CDR3 extends over 13 amino acids. Per the germline V gene, CDR1 is SEHNR and CDR2 is FQNEAQ (reference sequence).

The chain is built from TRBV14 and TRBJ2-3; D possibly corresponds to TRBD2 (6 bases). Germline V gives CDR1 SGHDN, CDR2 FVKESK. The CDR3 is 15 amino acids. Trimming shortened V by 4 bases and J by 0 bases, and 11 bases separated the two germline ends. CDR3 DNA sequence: TGTGCCAGCAGCCCCCTCGGGGGTAGCACAGATACGCAGTATTTT. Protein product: CASSPLGGSTDTQYF.

In nucleotides, the CDR3 is TGTGCCAGCTTGGACAGGGTGAACACTGAAGCTTTCTTT. Protein product: CASLDRVNTEAFF. This rearrangement joins TRBV6-6 to TRBJ1-1; 8 bases line up with TRBD1. From germline, CDR1 is MNHNY and CDR2 SVGAGI (reference sequence). Trimming removed 8 bases from V and 0 bases from J; junction bases left unmatched: 2. CDR3 length: 13 residues.